This is a list of T cell receptor beta chains from one sample in a study of shared clonotypes between healthy human individuals. The table came from immunoSEQ multiplex PCR; TCRdb's copy has only in-frame clones and leaves some out. The sample lists some 1,400,000 clones, roughly 96% occurring once. Sequencing was done on a sample of naive CD4+ T cells sorted from blood. The receptors originated from a young man in good health. CDR3s include the opening cysteine and the closing phenylalanine or tryptophan. The D gene is left open where the match is weak. Not every row has a clone size; where given, it reads once, few, many or a size class.

clone_size,j_call,d_call,v_call,cdr3_nt,cdr3_aa
.,TRBJ1-3,.,TRBV28,TGTGCCAGCAGTTTATCTGGAAACACCATATATTTT,CASSLSGNTIYF
.,TRBJ2-3,.,TRBV10-2,TGCGCCAGCAGTGAGCTGGATACGCAGTATTTT,CASSELDTQYF
.,TRBJ2-2,TRBD2,TRBV19,TGTGCCAGTAGTACGGGACTAGCGGGAGGAGGGGAGCTGTTTTTT,CASSTGLAGGGELFF
once,TRBJ2-1,.,TRBV18,TGTGCCAGCTCACCCGTAGCCGGGACAGAGCAGTTCTTC,CASSPVAGTEQFF
.,TRBJ1-1,TRBD1,TRBV18,TGTGCCAGCTCACCTAACTTCCATCTAGGACAGGGTGAAGCTTTCTTT,CASSPNFHLGQGEAFF
.,TRBJ1-2,TRBD1,TRBV5-1,TGCGCCAGCAGCTCCACAGGGGATTATGGCTACACCTTC,CASSSTGDYGYTF
.,TRBJ2-5,TRBD2,TRBV11-2,TGTGCCAGCAGCTCCGCCCTAGGGAGCGGGAGGACTGAGACCCAGTACTTC,CASSSALGSGRTETQYF
.,TRBJ2-7,.,TRBV7-9,TGTGCCAGCAGCTTTTACGCGGGTCCCTACGAGCAGTACTTC,CASSFYAGPYEQYF
.,TRBJ2-6,.,TRBV2,TGTGCCAGCAGTGGAGGGGGGAACAGGGCCTCTGGGGCCAACGTCCTGACTTTC,CASSGGGNRASGANVLTF
.,TRBJ1-4,TRBD1,TRBV18,TGTGCCAGCTCACCTAAACGGACAGGGGATAAGGAAAAACTGTTTTTT,CASSPKRTGDKEKLFF
.,TRBJ2-3,TRBD2,TRBV29-1,TGCAGCGCTAGCGGGAGTAGAGATACGCAGTATTTT,CSASGSRDTQYF